This is a list of T cell receptor beta chains from one sample in a study of T-cell memory formation after mild COVID-19. Each CDR3 protein is one row after TCRdb ran MiXCR on the 5' RACE reads. Of about 240,000 distinct CDR3 sequences listed, roughly 10% are singletons. The sequencing sample was made of PBMCs or a T cell subset sorted from them (not recorded which). These receptors originate from a man aged 18 to 29 who had mild COVID-19 (a few samples of this study predate the infection). Cell type and time point are not known. Both conserved end residues are part of each CDR3. The order of the fields is V gene, D gene, J gene, CDR3 length, clone size, CDR3 protein, CDR3 DNA. The D gene is left open where the match is weak. The size of a clone is reported for some rows only, either as once, few or many, or as a class for expanded clones.

V: TRBV7-2; D: TRBD2; J: TRBJ2-5; length: 14; size: few; CDR3: CASSLTGGAETQYF; DNA: TGTGCCAGCAGCTTAACGGGGGGGGCGGAGACCCAGTACTTC
V: TRBV12-3/TRBV12-4; D: NA; J: TRBJ1-6; length: 16; size: NA; CDR3: CASSWGTGDRKSPLHF; DNA: TGTGCCAGCAGCTGGGGGACGGGGGATAGAAAGTCACCCCTCCACTTT
V: TRBV11-2; D: NA; J: TRBJ1-2; length: 15; size: NA; CDR3: CDSSSNRDSLYGYTF; DNA: TGTGACAGCAGCTCGAACAGGGATTCCCTCTATGGCTACACCTTC
V: TRBV29-1; D: TRBD2; J: TRBJ2-5; length: 12; size: NA; CDR3: CSAGLAGETQYF; DNA: TGCAGCGCGGGACTAGCTGGAGAGACCCAGTACTTC
V: TRBV5-1; D: TRBD2; J: TRBJ2-5; length: 15; size: NA; CDR3: CASSGRGGFQETQYF; DNA: TGCGCCAGCAGCGGCCGCGGGGGGTTCCAAGAGACCCAGTACTTC
V: TRBV10-3; D: NA; J: TRBJ1-5; length: 13; size: few; CDR3: CAISDPRGHPQHF; DNA: TGTGCCATCAGTGACCCACGGGGCCACCCCCAGCATTTT
V: TRBV20-1; D: NA; J: TRBJ1-5; length: 13; size: NA; CDR3: CSARQGSGQPQHF; DNA: TGCAGTGCGCGGCAGGGCTCGGGTCAGCCCCAGCATTTT
V: TRBV11-1; D: NA; J: TRBJ1-1; length: 17; size: few; CDR3: CASSLALVGRGGTEAFF; DNA: TGTGCCAGCAGCTTAGCGCTCGTGGGCAGGGGAGGCACTGAAGCTTTCTTT
V: TRBV7-7; D: NA; J: TRBJ2-2; length: 14; size: few; CDR3: CASSFTANTGELFF; DNA: TGTGCTAGCAGCTTTACAGCGAACACCGGGGAGCTGTTTTTT
V: TRBV4-3; D: NA; J: TRBJ2-2; length: 16; size: NA; CDR3: CASSQDPLVVPGELFF; DNA: TGCGCCAGCAGCCAAGATCCGCTAGTTGTCCCCGGGGAGCTGTTTTTT
V: TRBV20-1; D: NA; J: TRBJ1-2; length: 12; size: many; CDR3: CSAETANYGYTF; DNA: TGCAGTGCTGAGACAGCTAACTATGGCTACACCTTC
V: TRBV5-1; D: TRBD2; J: TRBJ2-5; length: 16; size: NA; CDR3: CASSLGRTSPQETQYF; DNA: TGCGCCAGCAGCTTGGGGAGGACTAGCCCGCAAGAGACCCAGTACTTC
V: TRBV18; D: NA; J: TRBJ2-3; length: 14; size: many; CDR3: CASSPRGAGDTQYF; DNA: TGTGCCAGCTCACCACGAGGGGCCGGAGATACGCAGTATTTT
V: TRBV4-3; D: NA; J: TRBJ2-3; length: 13; size: NA; CDR3: CASSQLAGDTQYF; DNA: TGCGCCAGCAGCCAGCTTGCAGGGGATACGCAGTATTTT
V: TRBV4-2; D: NA; J: TRBJ2-2; length: 14; size: few; CDR3: CASSQDGSSGELFF; DNA: TGTGCCAGCAGCCAAGATGGCAGCAGCGGGGAGCTGTTTTTT
V: TRBV5-1; D: TRBD1; J: TRBJ1-2; length: 17; size: NA; CDR3: CASSLANGGRQGYGYTF; DNA: TGCGCCAGCAGCTTGGCCAACGGGGGAAGACAGGGCTATGGCTACACCTTC
V: TRBV20-1; D: NA; J: TRBJ1-4; length: 14; size: few; CDR3: CSAGRLPLNEKLFF; DNA: TGCAGTGCTGGCCGGCTTCCTCTTAATGAAAAACTGTTTTTT
V: TRBV3-1; D: NA; J: TRBJ2-5; length: 16; size: NA; CDR3: CASSQDQGSGQETQYF; DNA: TGTGCCAGCAGCCAAGATCAGGGCTCAGGGCAAGAGACCCAGTACTTC
V: TRBV5-1; D: NA; J: TRBJ2-5; length: 15; size: many; CDR3: CASSLAAPGEETQYF; DNA: TGCGCCAGCAGCTTGGCCGCGCCAGGGGAGGAGACCCAGTACTTC
V: TRBV6-5; D: TRBD2; J: TRBJ2-1; length: 14; size: many; CDR3: CASRASGGNNEQFF; DNA: TGTGCCAGCAGGGCTAGCGGGGGGAACAATGAGCAGTTCTTC
V: TRBV4-3; D: TRBD1; J: TRBJ2-5; length: 15; size: NA; CDR3: CASSQDSGQGGGQYF; DNA: TGCGCCAGCAGCCAAGATTCGGGACAGGGAGGAGGCCAGTACTTC
V: TRBV13; D: NA; J: TRBJ2-2; length: 17; size: NA; CDR3: CASSPPLGASTTGELFF; DNA: TGTGCCAGCAGCCCCCCCCTAGGGGCCTCAACGACCGGGGAGCTGTTTTTT
V: TRBV12-3/TRBV12-4; D: NA; J: TRBJ1-5; length: 13; size: few; CDR3: CASSFERGQPQHF; DNA: TGTGCCAGCAGTTTCGAGAGAGGGCAGCCCCAGCATTTT
V: TRBV5-4; D: TRBD2; J: TRBJ2-2; length: 15; size: many; CDR3: CASSFGGADTGELFF; DNA: TGTGCCAGCAGCTTCGGGGGGGCGGACACCGGGGAGCTGTTTTTT
V: TRBV7-6; D: NA; J: TRBJ2-3; length: 16; size: NA; CDR3: CASSFGGAGRTDTQYF; DNA: TGTGCCAGCAGCTTTGGGGGAGCGGGCCGCACAGATACGCAGTATTTT
V: TRBV18; D: NA; J: TRBJ1-2; length: 13; size: few; CDR3: CASSPEGNYGYTF; DNA: TGTGCCAGCTCACCAGAGGGTAACTATGGCTACACCTTC
V: TRBV24-1; D: NA; J: TRBJ1-2; length: 12; size: few; CDR3: CATRGNEDGYTF; DNA: TGTGCCACCAGGGGGAATGAGGATGGCTACACCTTC
V: TRBV2; D: NA; J: TRBJ1-1; length: 12; size: few; CDR3: CASSQGPTEAFF; DNA: TGTGCCAGCAGTCAGGGGCCCACTGAAGCTTTCTTT
V: TRBV5-1; D: NA; J: TRBJ1-5; length: 13; size: medium-sized; CDR3: CASSLSGNQPQHF; DNA: TGTGCCAGCAGCTTATCCGGCAATCAGCCCCAGCATTTT
V: TRBV4-2; D: TRBD2; J: TRBJ2-5; length: 16; size: NA; CDR3: CASSHVSGGAEETQYF; DNA: TGTGCCAGCAGCCATGTTAGCGGGGGGGCGGAGGAGACCCAGTACTTC
V: TRBV3-1; D: TRBD2; J: TRBJ2-3; length: 15; size: many; CDR3: CASSPTAGSTDTQYF; DNA: TGTGCCAGCAGCCCTACAGCGGGGAGCACAGATACGCAGTATTTT
V: TRBV4-2; D: NA; J: TRBJ2-4; length: 14; size: many; CDR3: CASSPGVAKNIQYF; DNA: TGTGCCAGCAGCCCGGGAGTAGCCAAAAACATTCAGTACTTC
V: TRBV4-1; D: NA; J: TRBJ1-1; length: 12; size: few; CDR3: CASSKIQGAAFF; DNA: TGCGCCAGCAGTAAGATACAGGGAGCCGCTTTCTTT
V: TRBV18; D: NA; J: TRBJ2-7; length: 13; size: many; CDR3: CASSPLPLEAQYF; DNA: TGTGCCAGCTCACCCCTGCCCCTCGAGGCGCAGTACTTC
V: TRBV19; D: TRBD1; J: TRBJ1-1; length: 14; size: NA; CDR3: CASINRGMNTEAFF; DNA: TGTGCCAGTATTAACAGGGGGATGAACACTGAAGCTTTCTTT
V: TRBV12-3/TRBV12-4; D: NA; J: TRBJ2-5; length: 12; size: few; CDR3: CASSPPWETQYF; DNA: TGTGCCAGCAGCCCGCCGTGGGAGACCCAGTACTTC
V: TRBV18; D: NA; J: TRBJ2-2; length: 15; size: few; CDR3: CASSPTRLESGELFF; DNA: TGTGCCAGCTCACCGACCCGACTGGAATCCGGGGAGCTGTTTTTT
V: TRBV12-5; D: NA; J: TRBJ1-1; length: 14; size: NA; CDR3: CASGLPSAADLAFF; DNA: TGTGCTAGTGGTTTGCCCTCAGCTGCAGATTTGGCTTTCTTT
V: TRBV7-2; D: NA; J: TRBJ2-1; length: 14; size: NA; CDR3: CASSFFQNGGKQFF; DNA: TGTGCCAGCAGCTTTTTCCAGAACGGGGGCAAGCAGTTCTTC
V: TRBV7-9; D: TRBD2; J: TRBJ2-4; length: 16; size: NA; CDR3: CASSTNAGVAKNIQYF; DNA: TGTGCCAGCAGCACGAACGCGGGGGTAGCCAAAAACATTCAGTACTTC
V: TRBV24-1; D: NA; J: TRBJ2-1; length: 12; size: few; CDR3: CATADSRIKQFF; DNA: TGTGCCACAGCGGACTCGAGAATCAAGCAGTTCTTC
V: TRBV7-9; D: NA; J: TRBJ2-3; length: 14; size: NA; CDR3: CASSRRGPGDTQYF; DNA: TGTGCCAGCTCCAGGAGGGGGCCTGGAGATACGCAGTATTTT
V: TRBV5-1; D: NA; J: TRBJ1-1; length: 16; size: many; CDR3: CASSLAPTDLGTEAFF; DNA: TGCGCCAGCAGCTTGGCCCCCACCGACCTGGGAACTGAAGCTTTCTTT
V: TRBV5-1; D: NA; J: TRBJ2-5; length: 13; size: few; CDR3: CASSLYGGETQYF; DNA: TGCGCCAGCAGCTTGTATGGTGGGGAGACCCAGTACTTC
V: TRBV4-3; D: NA; J: TRBJ2-3; length: 13; size: medium-sized; CDR3: CASSPPRADTQYF; DNA: TGCGCCAGCAGCCCCCCGAGGGCCGATACGCAGTATTTT
V: TRBV19; D: TRBD1; J: TRBJ1-2; length: 15; size: NA; CDR3: CASSPKGQRIYGYTF; DNA: TGTGCCAGTAGTCCCAAGGGACAGCGGATTTATGGCTACACCTTC
V: TRBV5-1; D: TRBD1; J: TRBJ1-4; length: 16; size: NA; CDR3: CASRWDDRAQNEKLFF; DNA: TGCGCCAGCAGGTGGGACGACAGGGCCCAAAATGAAAAACTGTTTTTT
V: TRBV7-2; D: TRBD2; J: TRBJ2-1; length: 16; size: NA; CDR3: CASSPPGGDAENEQFF; DNA: TGTGCCAGCAGCCCACCGGGGGGGGACGCCGAGAATGAGCAGTTCTTC
V: TRBV15; D: NA; J: TRBJ1-2; length: 15; size: NA; CDR3: CATSSGTFGVVGYTF; DNA: TGTGCCACCAGCAGTGGGACCTTCGGAGTGGTGGGCTACACCTTC
V: TRBV4-3; D: NA; J: TRBJ2-1; length: 17; size: NA; CDR3: CASSQDGDLRGYNEQFF; DNA: TGCGCCAGCAGCCAAGATGGGGACTTGAGGGGCTACAATGAGCAGTTCTTC
V: TRBV4-1; D: NA; J: TRBJ2-5; length: 14; size: few; CDR3: CASSQPKLQETQYF; DNA: TGCGCCAGCAGCCAGCCAAAACTTCAAGAGACCCAGTACTTC